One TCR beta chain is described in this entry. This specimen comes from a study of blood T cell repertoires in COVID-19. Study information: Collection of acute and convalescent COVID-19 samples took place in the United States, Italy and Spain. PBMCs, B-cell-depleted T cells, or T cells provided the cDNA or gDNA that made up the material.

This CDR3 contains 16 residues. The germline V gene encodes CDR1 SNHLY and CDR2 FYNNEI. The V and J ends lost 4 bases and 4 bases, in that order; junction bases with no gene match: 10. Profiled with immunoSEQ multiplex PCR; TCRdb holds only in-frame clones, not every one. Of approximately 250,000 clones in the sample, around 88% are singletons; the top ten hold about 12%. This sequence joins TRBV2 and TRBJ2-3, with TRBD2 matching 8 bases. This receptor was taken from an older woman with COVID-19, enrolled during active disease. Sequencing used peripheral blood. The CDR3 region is CASSVGLGGGADTQYF. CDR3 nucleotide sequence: TGTGCCAGCAGTGTGGGACTAGGAGGTGGTGCAGATACGCAGTATTTT. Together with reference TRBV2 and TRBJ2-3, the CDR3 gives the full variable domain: EPEVTQTPSHQVTQMGQEVILRCVPISNHLYFYWYRQILGQKVEFLVSFYNNEISEKSEIFDDQFSVERPDGSNFTLKIRSTKLEDSAMYFCASSVGLGGGADTQYFGPGTRLTVL.